A single sample is the source of the 22 T cell receptor beta chains below, sequenced in a study of molecular identifiers for immune sequencing clone quantification. TCRdb reprocessed the PCR reads with MiXCR, giving one entry per CDR3 protein. The top ten hold roughly 1% of the sample, which has approximately 97,000 distinct CDR3 sequences, 20% to 25% seen once. Sequenced material: naive CD8+ T cells from blood, with Jurkat cell RNA spiked in. Subset described: FACS-sorted CD8+CD4-CCR7+CD45RA+ naive T cells. These TCRs come from a human donor in good health. Some libraries in this study had Jurkat cell RNA spiked in.

With regard to this clonotype: A much larger clonotype is one base distant, so this may be a read error. The chain combines TRBV27 with TRBJ1-6; no reliable D call. Germline CDR1 and CDR2: MNHEY and SMNVEV (reference sequence). Trimming shortened V by 5 bases and J by 9 bases, and 29 bases separated the two germline ends. The CDR3 has 19 residues. CDR3 in DNA: TGTGCCAGCAGTGTCCACATGAGATCCCGCACAGTATTTTCTTCACCCCTCCACTTT. This codes for CASSVHMRSRTVFSSPLHF.

The chain recombines TRBV24-1 with TRBJ1-1, with D hard to call. Trimming cost V 0 bases and J 1 base, with 8 bases left between them. The CDR3 totals 15 residues. Germline V gives CDR1 KGHDR, CDR2 SFDVKD. This CDR3 reads CATSDLERRNTEAFF. The CDR3 DNA follows: TGTGCCACCAGTGATTTGGAGAGGAGGAACACTGAAGCTTTCTTT.

This clonotype was recorded many times. The chain employs TRBV12-3 or TRBV12-4 and TRBJ2-7, with a weak D call TRBD2 (6 bases). The ends were cut back, 1 base at V and 5 bases at J, with 9 bases in the middle. This CDR3 comprises 13 residues. The CDR3 is CASSLGGVDEQYF. The CDR3 DNA is TGTGCCAGCAGTTTAGGCGGGGTCGACGAGCAGTACTTC.

About this clonotype itself: A much larger clone differs from this one at a single base, so this may be a read error. CDR3 loop: CASGHPTSGLSKEYF. In DNA, the CDR3 is TGTGCCAGCGGCCACCCAACTAGCGGGCTAAGCAAGGAGTACTTC. This chain uses TRBV14 with TRBJ2-7, with TRBD2 matching 9 bases. The CDR3 contains 15 residues. CDR1 is SGHDN, CDR2 FVKESK, per germline.

The chain links TRBV28 to TRBJ2-1; 14 bases are shared with TRBD2. V was clipped by 3 bases and J by 6 bases; unmatched bases: 1. The CDR3 has 15 residues. In germline, CDR1 is MDHEN, CDR2 SYDVKM. The CDR3 DNA is TGTGCCAGCAGTTTGACTAGCGGGAGGGCCAATGAGCAGTTCTTC. Its protein is CASSLTSGRANEQFF.

In its sample, this clonotype was seen a few times. The chain has TRBV19 and TRBJ2-2; 9 positions match TRBD1. Trimming cost V 7 bases and J 5 bases; bases outside gene matches: 8. The germline gives CDR1 LNHDA, CDR2 SQIVND (reference sequence). This CDR3 has 15 amino acids. The CDR3 is CASNTGTGFTGELFF. The DNA of the CDR3 is TGTGCCAGTAACACCGGGACAGGGTTTACCGGGGAGCTGTTTTTT.

This clonotype was picked up many times. The rearrangement joins TRBV29-1 to TRBJ1-3, with D tentatively TRBD1 (5 bases). The CDR3 covers 15 residues. The germline CDR1 and CDR2 sequences are SQVTM and ANQGSEA. The V gene lost 2 bases and the J gene lost 0 bases, with 11 bases spanning the gap. The CDR3 DNA is TGCAGCGTTGAAATGAGGGGTTTCTCTGGAAACACCATATATTTT. Protein sequence: CSVEMRGFSGNTIYF.

At least ten counts were recorded for this clonotype. The chain joins TRBV10-3 to TRBJ2-3; 9 nucleotides line up with TRBD1. Looked up from germline, CDR1 is ENHRY and CDR2 is SYGVKD. The CDR3 length is 15 residues. V lost 6 bases to trimming and J lost 0 bases; unmatched junction nucleotides: 4. CDR3 in DNA: TGTGCCATCAGGGGACAGGGACTTAGCACAGATACGCAGTATTTT. Its protein product is CAIRGQGLSTDTQYF.

The table lists this clonotype with a count of one. One base away lies a much larger clone, so this may be a sequencing read error. This rearrangement joins TRBV18 to TRBJ1-1; TRBD1 agrees at 7 bases. CDR3 length: 15 amino acids. Germline V gene sequence: CDR1 KGHSH, CDR2 LQKENI. With V trimmed by 3 bases and J by 6 bases, 10 bases remained unmatched. CDR3 DNA sequence: TGTGCCAGCTCACCCTCACAGGGGTGGGGCGCTGAAGCTTTCTTT. Translated: CASSPSQGWGAEAFF. Full variable domain (missing parts from reference TRBV18 and TRBJ1-1): NAGVMQNPRHLVRRRGQEARLRCSPMKGHSHVYWYRQLPEEGLKFMVYLQKENIIDESGMPKERFSAEFPKEGPSILRIQQVVRGDSAAYFCASSPSQGWGAEAFFGQGTRLTVV.

The V gene is TRBV6-5, the J gene TRBJ2-2; 7 bases match TRBD2. Germline CDR1 MNHEY, CDR2 SVGAGI. The CDR3 contains 13 residues. V shed 11 bases and J 4 bases; nucleotides not matched to a gene: 7. CDR3 loop: CAGSSGPTGELFF. In nucleotides, the CDR3 is TGTGCCGGGTCTAGCGGTCCCACCGGGGAGCTGTTTTTT.

This clonotype has just a few counts. One end of the junction fails to match germline, which may point to a read error. The J gene is TRBJ2-7, the V gene TRBV6-2 or TRBV6-3; the D call may be TRBD1 or TRBD2 (6 bases each). The CDR3 sequence is 16 residues long. Looked up from germline, CDR1 is MNHEY and CDR2 is SVGEGT. CDR3 sequence reads: CARSYGIGGLAPEQYF. CDR3 coding DNA: TGTGCCCGCAGTTACGGTATTGGGGGGCTCGCTCCCGAGCAGTACTTC.

This clonotype has a count of ten or more. V gene TRBV12-3 or TRBV12-4 combines with J gene TRBJ1-1, with 9 bases identical to TRBD1. CDR3 length: 14 residues. The trim removed 7 bases at V and 6 bases at J, leaving 9 bases unmatched. CDR3 protein: CASTPLQGASEAFF. The CDR3 DNA sequence: TGTGCCAGCACCCCGTTACAGGGGGCGTCTGAAGCTTTCTTT.

This clonotype appeared many times. This chain joins TRBV3-1 and TRBJ1-2, with 9 bases identical to TRBD1. The CDR3 contains 16 residues. The trim removed 1 base at V and 4 bases at J, leaving 7 bases unmatched. Germline CDR1 reads LGHDT; CDR2 reads YNNKEL (reference sequence). The CDR3 DNA sequence: TGTGCCAGCAGCCAAGCGGACAGGGGTGCAGGCTATGGCTACACCTTC. This encodes CASSQADRGAGYGYTF.

About this clonotype: At one of its ends the junction is not consistent with the germline gene, which may arise from a read error. This chain connects TRBV4-3 to TRBJ2-7; 9 bases are a match to TRBD1. The CDR3 covers 15 residues. The germline gives CDR1 LGHNA, CDR2 YSLEER. CDR3 sequence: CVSSQAQGAGYEQYF. The CDR3 region has the DNA TGCGTCAGCAGCCAAGCACAGGGGGCTGGGTACGAGCAGTACTTC.

At least ten counts were recorded for this clonotype. The chain carries TRBV5-1 and TRBJ2-3, with D perhaps assigned TRBD1 or TRBD2 (6 bases each). The V gene lost 4 bases and the J gene lost 5 bases, with 17 bases spanning the gap. Germline CDR1 reads SGHRS; CDR2 reads YFSETQ. The CDR3 extends over 15 amino acids. The CDR3 region is CASSPKRGRGDTQYF. In DNA, the CDR3 is TGCGCCAGCAGCCCTAAACGGGGGCGCGGAGATACGCAGTATTTT. Drawing the rest from reference TRBV5-1 and TRBJ2-3, the complete variable domain is KAGVTQTPRYLIKTRGQQVTLSCSPISGHRSVSWYQQTPGQGLQFLFEYFSETQRNKGNFPGRFSGRQFSNSRSEMNVSTLELGDSALYLCASSPKRGRGDTQYFGPGTRLTVL.

Concerning this clonotype: A single base separates this from a much larger clone, so it may be a read error. This CDR3 is missing its conserved last phenylalanine or tryptophan, likely due to a read error. V usage is TRBV6-2 or TRBV6-3 and J usage is TRBJ2-1; D possibly uses TRBD1 or TRBD2 (6 bases each). The CDR3 totals 15 residues. The germline V gene encodes CDR1 MNHEY and CDR2 SVGEGT. Trimming stripped 1 base from V and 4 bases from J, with 11 bases between. CDR3 nucleotides: TGTGCCAGCAGTTACTTGAAGGGGGGTTACAATGAGCAGTTCCTC. It encodes CASSYLKGGYNEQFL.

This clonotype was found many times. The chain has TRBV7-9 and TRBJ2-7; TRBD1 aligns across 12 bases. Germline loops: CDR1 SEHNR, CDR2 FQNEAQ (reference sequence). The junction had 4 bases not matched to a gene; V was cut back by 3 bases and J by 4 bases. The length of the CDR3 is 15 residues. The CDR3: CASSLGQGAVYEQYF. The CDR3 coding sequence is TGTGCCAGCAGCTTGGGACAGGGGGCGGTTTACGAGCAGTACTTC.

This clonotype has a handful of counts. The chain links TRBV4-3 to TRBJ1-6; D is possibly TRBD1 (5 bases). The CDR3 extends over 17 amino acids. Germline values: CDR1 LGHNA, CDR2 YSLEER. The V end lost 0 bases, the J end lost 3 bases, and 12 bases lay between the germline ends. CDR3 amino acids: CASSQEGRLLYNSPLHF. The CDR3 DNA is TGCGCCAGCAGCCAAGAGGGACGGCTACTCTATAATTCACCCCTCCACTTT.

This clonotype was detected only once. A junction boundary mismatches the germline segment, possibly from a read error. The V and J genes are TRBV20-1 and TRBJ2-3, with D uncertain. From germline, CDR1 is DFQATT and CDR2 SNEGSKA (reference sequence). The CDR3 is 15 residues long. The CDR3 loop is CSAGDLASSTDTQYF. As DNA, the CDR3 is TGCAGTGCTGGAGATTTGGCCTCTAGCACAGATACGCAGTATTTT.

The V call is TRBV5-6, the J call TRBJ1-1; TRBD1 matches at 9 bases. The germline CDR1 and CDR2 sequences are SGHDT and YYEEEE. V was clipped by 3 bases and J by 4 bases; unmatched bases: 4. The CDR3 has 14 amino acids. The CDR3 reads CASSWGDRVTEAFF. DNA of the CDR3: TGTGCCAGCAGCTGGGGGGACAGGGTCACTGAAGCTTTCTTT.

The sample holds many counts of this clonotype. The J gene is TRBJ1-2, the V gene TRBV4-3, with D possibly TRBD1 on 5 matching bases. V lost 0 bases, J lost 5 bases, and 13 bases lay in between. CDR3 size: 15 residues. CDR1 is LGHNA and CDR2 is YSLEER in the germline V gene. The CDR3 nucleotides read TGCGCCAGCAGCCAAGATGCGGGACCCTTTTATGGCTACACCTTC. Protein sequence: CASSQDAGPFYGYTF.

This clonotype has at least ten counts. This chain uses TRBV7-9 with TRBJ2-5, with unresolved D. Germline-derived CDR1 and CDR2 are SEHNR and FQNEAQ (reference sequence). This CDR3 spans 13 amino acids. Trimming took 5 bases from V and 5 from J, leaving 12 bases between them. CDR3 sequence reads: CASSAAASETQYF. CDR3 coding DNA: TGTGCCAGCAGCGCGGCCGCCTCGGAGACCCAGTACTTC.